This TCR beta chain was sequenced during a study of cytotoxic CD8 clonotypes in ibrutinib-treated CLL. Study-wide findings and caveats: Baseline clonality was higher than in age-matched healthy donors and moved in step with circulating CD8+ T-cell counts.

Turning to this clone: Its target is not known.

V lost 0 bases to trimming and J lost 3 bases, with 11 bases between them. Germline loops: CDR1 LGHNA, CDR2 YSLEER. The CDR3 totals 15 residues. Around 1.8 micrograms of genomic DNA (from cryopreserved PBMCs) were used for TCR beta libraries. Only in-frame clones appear in the TCRdb table, and some are missing; sequencing was by immunoSEQ multiplex PCR. The table shows 150,000 or so clones, with 79% occurring only once. The receptor was derived from a human donor with chronic lymphocytic leukemia. The sequenced sample was PBMCs, obtained after 12 months of ibrutinib treatment. The genes are TRBV4-3 and TRBJ1-2, with D unclear. This chain's CDR3 is CASSQDLPGYYGYTF. Here the CDR3 DNA reads TGCGCCAGCAGCCAAGATCTACCGGGATACTATGGCTACACCTTC.